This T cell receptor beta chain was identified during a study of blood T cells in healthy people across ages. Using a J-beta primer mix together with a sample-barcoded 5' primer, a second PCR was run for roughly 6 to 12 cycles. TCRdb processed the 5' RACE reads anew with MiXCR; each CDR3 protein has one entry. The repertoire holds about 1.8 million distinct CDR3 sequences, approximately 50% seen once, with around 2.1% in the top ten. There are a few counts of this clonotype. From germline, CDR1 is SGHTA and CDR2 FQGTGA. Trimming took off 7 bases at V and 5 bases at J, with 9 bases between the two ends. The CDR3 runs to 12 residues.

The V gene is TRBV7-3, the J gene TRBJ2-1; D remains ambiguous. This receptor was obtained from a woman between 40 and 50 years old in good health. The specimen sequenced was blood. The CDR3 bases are TGTGCCAGCAACGACTTCAACAATGAGCAGTTCTTC. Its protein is CASNDFNNEQFF.